A single sample is the source of the 13 T cell receptor beta chains below, sequenced in a study of long-term antiretroviral therapy in people with HIV. Sequencing used immunoSEQ v3.0 at survey level. Generated by immunoSEQ multiplex PCR, the TCRdb table keeps only in-frame clones and is missing some. The data contain about 30,000 clones, 93% of them singletons. The sequencing here drew on unsorted PBMCs, taken almost 6.6 years after starting antiretroviral therapy. Source of these receptors: a woman in her 40s with HIV.

This rearrangement joins TRBV11-2 to TRBJ2-1; 11 nucleotides line up with TRBD2. J gave up 9 bases and V 2 bases, and 6 bases lay outside the gene matches. Looked up from germline, CDR1 is SGHAT and CDR2 is FQNNGV. This CDR3 region has 15 residues. This CDR3 is CASSLNSGGAGEQFF. CDR3 DNA: TGTGCCAGCAGCTTAAATAGCGGGGGGGCCGGTGAGCAGTTCTTC.

The chain links TRBV2 to TRBJ1-6; no reliable D call. Germline assignment: CDR1 SNHLY and CDR2 FYNNEI. V dropped 4 bases and J dropped 10 bases, with 17 bases sitting between them. This CDR3 contains 15 residues. The CDR3, as DNA: TGTGCCAGCAGTGGGCAGGCCCTAAACTCCTCACCCCTCCACTTT. This translates into CASSGQALNSSPLHF.

On this clone itself: One end of the junction varies from germline; a read error may be responsible. The chain employs TRBV10-1 and TRBJ1-5, with D possibly being TRBD1 (5 bases). The CDR3 consists of 18 residues. Looked up from germline, CDR1 is WNHNN and CDR2 is SYGVQD (reference sequence). CDR3 nucleotides: TGCGCCAGCAGTGAGTCGCGGGGCAGGCGATATAGCAATCAGCTCCAGCATTTT. As protein: CASSESRGRRYSNQLQHF.

The V and J genes are TRBV11-3 and TRBJ2-7; 9 positions agree with TRBD1. The trim removed 0 bases at V and 2 bases at J, leaving 5 bases unmatched. Germline V lookup: CDR1 SGHNT, CDR2 YENEEA. The CDR3 is made up of 16 amino acids. The CDR3, as DNA: TGTGCCAGCAGCTTAGACATCGGACAGGGGACCTACGAGCAGTACTTC. Amino acid sequence: CASSLDIGQGTYEQYF.

J is TRBJ2-1 and V is TRBV11-2; 11 bases align to TRBD2. CDR1 and CDR2 (germline): SGHAT, FQNNGV. The V segment lost 8 bases and the J segment 2 bases; nucleotides outside the gene matches: 2. There are 14 residues in the CDR3. CDR3 DNA: TGTGCCAGCGGACTAGCGGGCCCCTACAATGAGCAGTTCTTC. Protein product: CASGLAGPYNEQFF.

The chain recombines TRBV6-5 with TRBJ1-1; 11 bases agree with TRBD1. The CDR3 is made up of 15 amino acids. Per germline, CDR1 MNHEY and CDR2 SVGAGI. The ends lost 1 base at V and 5 bases at J; junction bases unmatched: 3. CDR3 coding DNA: TGTGCCAGCAGTTACTGGGGACAGGGGGTAACTGAAGCTTTCTTT. Translated, it gives CASSYWGQGVTEAFF.

The V gene is TRBV19, the J gene TRBJ1-6; D uncertain. Germline V gives CDR1 LNHDA, CDR2 SQIVND (reference sequence). The CDR3 totals 17 residues. V was shortened by 5 bases and J by 3 bases, with 17 bases between the two germline ends. DNA for the CDR3: TGTGCCAGTAGTTCCCTGTTTGAAGAAAACTATAATTCACCCCTCCACTTT. Translating it yields CASSSLFEENYNSPLHF.

The genes are TRBV2 and TRBJ2-5, with a possible D match to TRBD2 (7 bases). Between the trimmed V and J ends, which lost 2 bases and 4 bases, there was a span of 17 bases. The CDR3 consists of 16 residues. Germline V CDR1 and CDR2: SNHLY, FYNNEI. The CDR3 nucleotides are TGTGCCAGCAGTGAAATGGGGGGGGGCTTTGGAGAGACCCAGTACTTC. It yields the protein CASSEMGGGFGETQYF.

The rearrangement uses TRBV7-2 and TRBJ2-1, with a possible D match to TRBD1 (6 bases). The CDR3 runs 13 residues. CDR1 and CDR2 from the germline V gene are SGHTA and FQGNSA. V shed 5 bases and J shed 8 bases, with 13 bases lying between them. CDR3 DNA: TGTGCCAGCAGCCGCTCAGGGGCCGATGAGCAGTTCTTC. This gives the protein CASSRSGADEQFF.

The chain carries TRBV4-3 and TRBJ1-1, with D possibly TRBD1 on 6 matching bases. This CDR3 region has 17 residues. Trimming left V 0 bases short and J 1 base short, with 15 bases between. The germline V gene has CDR1 LGHNA and CDR2 YSLEER. For the CDR3, the DNA is TGCGCCAGCAGCCAAGATCCGAGGGAACAGGGGAACACTGAAGCTTTCTTT. Translation: CASSQDPREQGNTEAFF.

This chain connects TRBV30 to TRBJ1-1; D perhaps matches TRBD1 (5 bases). Germline CDR1 is GTSNPN and CDR2 is SVGIG (reference sequence). The CDR3 is 14 amino acids. The V end lost 2 bases, the J end lost 3 bases, and 13 bases lay between the germline ends. This CDR3 is CAWSSGTLDTEAFF. DNA for the CDR3: TGTGCCTGGAGTTCCGGGACTTTGGACACTGAAGCTTTCTTT.

The chain combines TRBV4-1 with TRBJ2-7; 9 bases agree with TRBD1. The length of the CDR3 is 15 residues. V shed 4 bases and J 3 bases; nucleotides not matched to a gene: 7. The germline CDR1 and CDR2 sequences are MGHRA and YSYEKL. The CDR3 nucleotides are TGCGCCAGCAGCCTGTCGGGACAGGGCGGCTACGAGCAGTACTTC. Translating gives CASSLSGQGGYEQYF.

The chain has TRBV19 and TRBJ2-5; TRBD1 aligns across 9 bases. The CDR3 runs 18 residues. CDR1 and CDR2 from the germline V gene are LNHDA and SQIVND (reference sequence). V was pared by 3 bases and J by 1 base, with 12 bases of the junction left unmatched. The CDR3, as DNA: TGTGCCAGTAGTATTTCTGTCGGACAGGGGAGATCCCAAGAGACCCAGTACTTC. Protein: CASSISVGQGRSQETQYF.